Presented here are 29 T cell receptor beta chains from one specimen sequenced in a study of T cells in Graves' hyperthyroidism and ophthalmopathy. From RNA transcripts, TCR beta CDR3 regions were amplified. HTBI primers drove first-round RT-PCR of the TCR CDR3. TCRdb passed the multiplex PCR reads through MiXCR, listing each CDR3 protein once. The table shows fewer than 900,000 distinct CDR3 sequences, with around a sixth occurring only once. Specimen: blood. The receptors come from a woman aged 45-59 years with Graves' hyperthyroidism that later progressed to Graves' ophthalmopathy.

This sequence joins TRBV29-1 and TRBJ2-7; D assignment may be TRBD1 or TRBD2 (5 bases each). This CDR3 has 13 amino acids. V dropped 5 bases and J dropped 2 bases, with 13 bases sitting between them. The germline V gene encodes CDR1 SQVTM and CDR2 ANQGSEA. CDR3 residues: CSVLGEFTYEQYF. The DNA for the CDR3 is TGCAGCGTTCTGGGGGAATTTACCTACGAGCAGTACTTC.

This clonotype was seen at least ten times. CDR3 sequence reads: CASGMLGEAFF. The CDR3 DNA sequence: TGTGCTTCGGGGATGTTAGGTGAAGCTTTCTTT. The chain employs TRBV12-3 or TRBV12-4 and TRBJ1-1; D is uncertain. This CDR3 is built from 11 residues.

There are many counts of this clonotype. The chain uses TRBV11-2 and TRBJ1-1, with D unresolved. The CDR3 consists of 14 residues. Deletions cut 0 bases from V and 5 bases from J, with 10 bases between. Looked up from germline, CDR1 is SGHAT and CDR2 is FQNNGV. CDR3 amino acids: CASSLDRGITEAFF. CDR3 bases: TGTGCCAGCAGCTTAGATCGGGGTATAACTGAAGCTTTCTTT.

In its sample, this clonotype was seen many times. The J gene is TRBJ2-1, the V gene TRBV20-1; D gene ambiguous. V was pared by 3 bases and J by 8 bases, with 23 bases between. From germline, CDR1 is DFQATT and CDR2 SNEGSKA (reference sequence). The CDR3 is made up of 16 amino acids. CDR3 sequence reads: CSARTPKIYPHHEQFF. The CDR3 nucleotides read TGCAGTGCTAGGACCCCTAAGATCTACCCCCACCATGAGCAGTTCTTC.

This clonotype was recorded many times. V is TRBV11-2 and J is TRBJ1-4; D not resolved. The V end lost 5 bases, the J end lost 1 base, and 17 bases lay between the germline ends. The CDR3 is 17 residues long. Germline CDR1 is SGHAT and CDR2 is FQNNGV. This CDR3 is CASSPSAWTETNEKLFF. The CDR3 coding sequence is TGTGCCAGCAGCCCATCGGCCTGGACGGAAACTAATGAAAAACTGTTTTTT.

This clonotype was observed many times. V and J are TRBV3-1 and TRBJ1-1, with D possibly TRBD1 on 5 matching bases. V was pared by 1 base and J by 6 bases, with 15 bases between. The germline CDR1 and CDR2 sequences are LGHDT and YNNKEL (reference sequence). The CDR3 totals 15 residues. The chain's CDR3 is CASSQGTGGWAEAFF. The CDR3 nucleotides read TGTGCCAGCAGCCAAGGAACAGGTGGCTGGGCTGAAGCTTTCTTT.

V usage is TRBV4-1 and J usage is TRBJ1-1; tentatively, D is TRBD1 (5 bases). The CDR3 length is 16 residues. Germline loops: CDR1 MGHRA, CDR2 YSYEKL. The ends were cut back, 2 bases at V and 4 bases at J, with 17 bases in the middle. This chain's CDR3 is CASSQIGAGLVTEAFF. CDR3 coding DNA: TGCGCCAGCAGCCAAATCGGGGCAGGGCTGGTCACTGAAGCTTTCTTT.

Ten or more counts support this clonotype. The CDR3 DNA reads TGTGCCAGCAGTTCACGACTGAGAACTGTAGGAAACACCATATATTTT. This translates into CASSSRLRTVGNTIYF. The V call is TRBV12-3 or TRBV12-4, the J call TRBJ1-3; D ambiguous. CDR3 length equals 16 residues. Trimming removed 4 bases at V and 4 bases at J, with 17 bases between.

A remark on this clonotype: A much bigger clone sits one base away, suggesting this may be a read error. The gene calls are TRBV12-5 and TRBJ2-5; either TRBD1 or TRBD2 may supply D (7 bases each). The J call is in doubt because the DNA end fits TRBJ2-1 better. The germline gives CDR1 LGHNT, CDR2 FRNRAP. This CDR3 is 16 amino acids long. The CDR3 bases are TGTGCTAGTGGTTCTCCTAGGGGAGGGGGCCAAGAGACCCAGTTCTTC. Amino acid sequence: CASGSPRGGGQETQFF.

This clonotype has just one count. The rearrangement joins TRBV2 to TRBJ2-7, with D possibly being TRBD2 (5 bases). The CDR3 has 14 residues. Germline CDR1 and CDR2: SNHLY and FYNNEI. The germline V and J ends were trimmed by 6 bases and 2 bases, with 14 bases remaining between them. The CDR3 DNA sequence: TGTGCCAGCAGCCCGCGGGCAGTACCCTACGAGCAGTACTTC. It specifies CASSPRAVPYEQYF.

The chain employs TRBV7-9 and TRBJ2-2, with 12 bases matching TRBD2. CDR1 is SEHNR, CDR2 FQNEAQ, per germline (reference sequence). The V gene end was trimmed by 4 bases and the J gene end by 6 bases; junction bases not matched to a gene: 9. CDR3 size: 17 residues. The CDR3 DNA reads TGTGCCAGCAGCTCAGGACTAGCGGGGACGTTGTCCGGGGAGCTGTTTTTT. It translates to CASSSGLAGTLSGELFF.

This clonotype was recorded at least ten times. The chain carries TRBV11-1 and TRBJ1-2; D not resolved. CDR3 length: 14 amino acids. Germline assignment: CDR1 SGHAT and CDR2 FQDESV (reference sequence). Trimming took off 1 base at V and 3 bases at J, with 9 bases between the two ends. The CDR3 here is CASSLGGVDYGYTF. The CDR3 DNA follows: TGTGCCAGCAGCTTAGGAGGAGTCGACTATGGCTACACCTTC.

This clonotype was detected ten times or more. The chain links TRBV11-3 to TRBJ2-1, with a weak D call TRBD2 (6 bases). This CDR3 spans 13 amino acids. Trimming cost V 5 bases and J 8 bases, with 13 bases left between them. The germline gives CDR1 SGHNT, CDR2 YENEEA. CDR3 in DNA: TGTGCCAGCAGCATGGGACTTTTGGATGAGCAGTTCTTC. It is translated as CASSMGLLDEQFF.

This clonotype has at least ten counts. The chain joins TRBV11-1 to TRBJ2-3; 11 bases map to TRBD2. The trim removed 5 bases at V and 2 bases at J, leaving 6 bases unmatched. CDR1 and CDR2 from the germline V gene are SGHAT and FQDESV (reference sequence). The CDR3 contains 16 residues. The CDR3, as DNA: TGTGCCAGCAGCCCCGCTAGCGGGGGGCCCACAGATACGCAGTATTTT. It specifies CASSPASGGPTDTQYF.

This rearrangement joins TRBV15 to TRBJ1-5; 8 positions match TRBD1. The V gene's germline CDR1 is LNHNV and CDR2 YYDKDF (reference sequence). CDR3 length: 15 amino acids. Losses at the gene ends were 4 bases for V and 4 bases for J; bases not matched to a gene: 6. The CDR3 DNA reads TGTGCCACCAGCACCCGGGACAGGTTGAATCAGCCCCAGCATTTT. This translates into CATSTRDRLNQPQHF.

Comments on this clonotype: A much bigger clone sits one base away, suggesting this may be a read error. The chain uses TRBV18 and TRBJ1-1, with TRBD1 matching 7 bases. Germline V gene lookup returns CDR1 KGHSH and CDR2 LQKENI. Germline trimming cut 7 bases from V and 4 bases from J; bases unmatched to any gene: 6. This CDR3 is built from 13 residues. This chain's CDR3 is CASCQAGGTEAFF. The CDR3 DNA follows: TGTGCCAGCTGCCAAGCAGGGGGCACTGAAGCTTTCTTT.

There are many counts of this clonotype. J is TRBJ2-5 and V is TRBV9; D may be TRBD1 (5 bases). The V gene's germline CDR1 is SGDLS and CDR2 YYNGEE. With 2 bases removed from V and 4 bases from J, the gap between germline ends came to 15 bases. This CDR3 contains 15 residues. As DNA, the CDR3 is TGTGCCAGCAGCGTCGCAGGGTTCGGGCGAGAGACCCAGTACTTC. Its protein product is CASSVAGFGRETQYF.

This chain links TRBV6-7 with TRBJ2-5; D is ambiguous. TRBV6-7 is identified as an open reading frame with a role that is uncertain. This CDR3 contains 14 residues. V shed 0 bases and J shed 6 bases, with 11 bases lying between them. Here the CDR3 DNA reads TGTGCCAGCAGTTACTCGATGGGAAGCAAGACCCAGTACTTC. Encoded protein: CASSYSMGSKTQYF.

The rearrangement uses TRBV5-1 and TRBJ2-3; D call uncertain. CDR3 length equals 15 residues. Deletions cut 0 bases from V and 3 bases from J, with 11 bases between. The V gene's germline CDR1 is SGHRS and CDR2 YFSETQ. CDR3 residues: CASSLGGLPTDTQYF. For the CDR3, the DNA is TGCGCCAGCAGCTTGGGTGGGCTCCCTACAGATACGCAGTATTTT.

This clonotype appeared a single time. The J gene is TRBJ2-2, the V gene TRBV2, with 8 bases that match TRBD1. V trimming: 5 bases; J trimming: 3 bases; junction bases outside the gene matches: 5. The CDR3 consists of 15 residues. Per germline, CDR1 SNHLY and CDR2 FYNNEI. CDR3 region: CASSPWDRHTGELFF. CDR3 DNA sequence: TGTGCCAGCAGTCCTTGGGACAGGCACACCGGGGAGCTGTTTTTT.

This clonotype has a handful of counts. This sequence may be a read error, since a much larger clone differs from it by one base. The chain has TRBV13 and TRBJ1-1; no clear D gene. CDR3 length: 11 residues. Germline V gene sequence: CDR1 PRHDT, CDR2 FYEKMQ (reference sequence). V was pared by 4 bases and J by 3 bases, with 3 bases between. The chain's CDR3 is CASSSHTEAFF. The DNA of the CDR3 is TGTGCCAGCAGCTCCCACACTGAAGCTTTCTTT.

There are many counts of this clonotype. A read error may produce the germline difference seen at one junction end. This chain joins TRBV5-1 and TRBJ1-3; D gene uncertain. Per the germline V gene, CDR1 is SGHRS and CDR2 is YFSETQ. CDR3 length equals 13 residues. The CDR3 DNA sequence: TGTGCCAGCAGCTCCGTCTCTGGAAACACCATATATTTT. This translates into CASSSVSGNTIYF.

This clonotype was recorded many times. The chain is built from TRBV11-2 and TRBJ1-2; possible D gene TRBD1, 6 bases. Trimming pared 4 bases from V and 4 bases from J, leaving 10 bases between. In germline, CDR1 is SGHAT, CDR2 FQNNGV. The CDR3 runs to 13 residues. The DNA for the CDR3 is TGTGCCAGCAGCTCCTCAGGGGCCTATGGCTACACCTTC. Translating it yields CASSSSGAYGYTF.

In its sample, this clonotype was seen a few times. The chain uses TRBV19 and TRBJ1-1; the D is unclear. CDR3 length: 16 residues. The germline V gene has CDR1 LNHDA and CDR2 SQIVND (reference sequence). V dropped 0 bases and J dropped 2 bases, with 13 bases sitting between them. CDR3 sequence reads: CASSIDPGGPNTEAFF. In DNA, the CDR3 is TGTGCCAGTAGTATAGATCCGGGAGGCCCTAACACTGAAGCTTTCTTT.

This chain links TRBV9 with TRBJ1-6; D remains unclear. This CDR3 spans 14 amino acids. V was pared by 0 bases and J by 8 bases, with 9 bases between. CDR1 SGDLS and CDR2 YYNGEE come from the germline V gene. CDR3 in DNA: TGTGCCAGCAGCGTAGATATGGGTGATTCACCCCTCCACTTT. Translated, it gives CASSVDMGDSPLHF.

The V and J genes are TRBV20-1 and TRBJ1-2; 7 bases map to TRBD1. CDR1 is DFQATT and CDR2 is SNEGSKA in the germline V gene (reference sequence). CDR3 size: 13 residues. V shed 3 bases and J 8 bases; nucleotides not matched to a gene: 9. In nucleotides, the CDR3 is TGCAGTGCTAGCACGGACAGGCCTTTGGGCTACACCTTC. It is translated as CSASTDRPLGYTF.

In this sample, this clonotype turned up many times. This chain joins TRBV7-8 and TRBJ2-7, with 7 bases identical to TRBD1. The CDR3 length is 14 residues. V dropped 7 bases and J dropped 3; count of bases not matched to a gene: 9. CDR1 is SGHVS, CDR2 FQNEAQ, per germline. The CDR3, as DNA: TGTGCCAGCACTGGGCAGGGGGTAAGCTACGAGCAGTACTTC. This gives the protein CASTGQGVSYEQYF. The entire variable domain, with the rest obtained from reference TRBV7-8 and TRBJ2-7, is as follows: GAGVSQSPRYKVAKRGQDVALRCDPISGHVSLFWYQQALGQGPEFLTYFQNEAQLDKSGLPSDRFFAERPEGSVSTLKIQRTQQEDSAVYLCASTGQGVSYEQYFGPGTRLTVT.

The sample holds many counts of this clonotype. The DNA of the CDR3 is TGTGCCAGCAGCCCCAAGGTAGCGGGGGTTTACAATGAGCAGTTCTTC. Encoded protein: CASSPKVAGVYNEQFF. This chain connects TRBV11-2 to TRBJ2-1, with TRBD2 matching 9 bases. V lost 5 bases to trimming and J lost 4 bases; unmatched junction nucleotides: 9. Germline V CDR1 and CDR2: SGHAT, FQNNGV. CDR3 length equals 16 residues.

This sequence joins TRBV15 and TRBJ2-5, with 8 bases that match TRBD1. CDR3 length equals 15 residues. J gave up 2 bases and V 1 base, and 3 bases lay outside the gene matches. Germline CDR1 LNHNV, CDR2 YYDKDF (reference sequence). The CDR3 DNA reads TGTGCCACCAGCAGAGGACAGGGGAGGCAAGAGACCCAGTACTTC. Its protein is CATSRGQGRQETQYF.